This T cell receptor beta chain was identified in a study of metastatic and nonmetastatic thyroid tumors. On the study more broadly: A comparison of repertoires was made across blood and tumor or nodule tissue from malignant and benign thyroid patients.

Whole-study results and caveats: Versus benign nodules, malignant thyroid tumors reportedly had significantly higher TCR beta diversity, in blood and tumor.

TCRdb redid the clone calls on the PCR reads using MiXCR. The table records roughly 34,000 clones, 35% of them present only once. This clone came up a few times. Its target is unknown. Patients were all untreated before their thyroid surgery. CDR3 size: 16 residues. Between the trimmed V and J ends, which lost 0 bases and 2 bases, there was a span of 14 bases. The V gene's germline CDR1 is DFQATT and CDR2 SNEGSKA (reference sequence). The receptor comes from a female donor with papillary thyroid cancer or a benign thyroid nodule (not recorded which). Some clones in this sample may be carry-over from other donors' samples. V gene TRBV20-1 combines with J gene TRBJ2-1, with D unresolved. The sequenced sample consisted of tumor tissue. In nucleotides, the CDR3 is TGCAGTGCTAGAGATTGGCCGCAGAAAGCCTACAATGAGCAGTTCTTC. Protein sequence: CSARDWPQKAYNEQFF.